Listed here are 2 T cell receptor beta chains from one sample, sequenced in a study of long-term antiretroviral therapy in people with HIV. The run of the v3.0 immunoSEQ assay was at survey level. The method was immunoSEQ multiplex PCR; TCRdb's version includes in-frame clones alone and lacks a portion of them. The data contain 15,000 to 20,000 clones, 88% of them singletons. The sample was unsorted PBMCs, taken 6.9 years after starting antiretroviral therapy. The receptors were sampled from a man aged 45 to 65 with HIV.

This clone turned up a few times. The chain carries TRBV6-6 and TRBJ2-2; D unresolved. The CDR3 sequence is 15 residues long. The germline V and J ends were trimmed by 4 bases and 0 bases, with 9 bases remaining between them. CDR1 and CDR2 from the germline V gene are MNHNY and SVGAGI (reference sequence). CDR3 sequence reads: CASSSREANTGELFF. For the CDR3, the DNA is TGTGCCAGCAGTTCCCGTGAAGCGAACACCGGGGAGCTGTTTTTT.

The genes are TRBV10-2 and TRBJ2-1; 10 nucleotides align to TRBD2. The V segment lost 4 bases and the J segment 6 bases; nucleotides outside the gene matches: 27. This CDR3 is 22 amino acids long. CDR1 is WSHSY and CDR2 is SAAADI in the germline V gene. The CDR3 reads CASSVGWGPGTSANRGFNEQFF. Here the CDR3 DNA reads TGCGCCAGCAGTGTAGGGTGGGGACCCGGGACTAGCGCGAACCGGGGGTTCAATGAGCAGTTCTTC.